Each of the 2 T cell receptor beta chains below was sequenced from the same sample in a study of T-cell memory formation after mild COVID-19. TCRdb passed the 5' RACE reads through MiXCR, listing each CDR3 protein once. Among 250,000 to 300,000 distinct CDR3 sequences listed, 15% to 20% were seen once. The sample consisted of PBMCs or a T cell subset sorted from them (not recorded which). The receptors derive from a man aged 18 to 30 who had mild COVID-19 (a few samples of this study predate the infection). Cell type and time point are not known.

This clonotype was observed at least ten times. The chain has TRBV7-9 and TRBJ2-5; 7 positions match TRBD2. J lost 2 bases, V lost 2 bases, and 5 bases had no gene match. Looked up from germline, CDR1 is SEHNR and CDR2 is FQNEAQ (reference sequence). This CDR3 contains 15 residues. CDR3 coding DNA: TGTGCCAGCAGCTTACAGCGGGGTTGGCAAGAGACCCAGTACTTC. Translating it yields CASSLQRGWQETQYF.

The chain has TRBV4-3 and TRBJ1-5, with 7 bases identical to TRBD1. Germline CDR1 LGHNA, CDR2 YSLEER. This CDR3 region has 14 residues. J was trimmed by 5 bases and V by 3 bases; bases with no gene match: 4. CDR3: CASSQRTGDQPQHF. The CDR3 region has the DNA TGCGCCAGCAGCCAGAGAACAGGGGATCAGCCCCAGCATTTT.